This entry lists 3 T cell receptor beta chains sequenced from one sample in a study of T-cell reconstitution after alpha-beta-depleted transplantation in children. The library targeted TCRbeta and was prepared with unique molecular identifiers. Each CDR3 protein gets one entry after TCRdb re-called the PCR reads with MiXCR. The table has 780,000 or so distinct CDR3 sequences, about 16% seen once; the top ten hold under 6%. The sequencing here drew on PBMCs, mostly from graft donor cells, taken 360 days after TCRalphabeta/CD19-depleted stem cell transplant. These receptors came from a male patient aged 5 to 17 who had a stem cell transplant for acute lymphoblastic leukemia, so the T cells may come from the graft donor.

J is TRBJ2-2 and V is TRBV19, with D unclear. The CDR3 is 12 amino acids. V was trimmed by 3 bases and J by 4 bases, leaving 3 bases between them. CDR1 and CDR2 from the germline V gene are LNHDA and SQIVND (reference sequence). CDR3 nucleotide sequence: TGTGCCAGTAGTATTCCCACCGGGGAGCTGTTTTTT. It specifies CASSIPTGELFF.

This clonotype appeared many times. The chain carries TRBV5-1 and TRBJ2-7; TRBD2 agrees at 10 bases. The trim removed 4 bases at V and 5 bases at J, leaving 3 bases unmatched. This CDR3 spans 13 amino acids. CDR1 and CDR2 (germline): SGHRS, YFSETQ. In DNA, the CDR3 is TGCGCCAGCAGCCCGGGACTAGCGAACGAGCAGTACTTC. This sequence encodes CASSPGLANEQYF. Supplemented by reference TRBV5-1 and TRBJ2-7, the full variable domain reads KAGVTQTPRYLIKTRGQQVTLSCSPISGHRSVSWYQQTPGQGLQFLFEYFSETQRNKGNFPGRFSGRQFSNSRSEMNVSTLELGDSALYLCASSPGLANEQYFGPGTRLTVT.

The chain combines TRBV27 with TRBJ2-1; TRBD2 agrees at 9 bases. The CDR3 has 16 amino acids. J gave up 4 bases and V 6 bases, and 10 bases lay outside the gene matches. CDR1 is MNHEY, CDR2 SMNVEV, per germline (reference sequence). The CDR3 nucleotides read TGTGCCAGCAGACTTAGCGGGAGCGGGAGTTACAATGAGCAGTTCTTC. This translates into CASRLSGSGSYNEQFF.